This T cell receptor (beta chain) was captured in a study of a mutant IDH1 vaccine in newly diagnosed glioma. Study at large: Vaccines were begun 4-6 weeks after radiotherapy alone, or with temozolomide cycles. The earlier regimen, radiotherapy, temozolomide, or both, was most often both.

Notes on this clone: Its specificity is unknown.

Germline values: CDR1 SQVTM, CDR2 ANQGSEA. V trimming: 6 bases; J trimming: 0 bases; junction bases outside the gene matches: 7. This CDR3 has 14 amino acids. The time point denotes: week 35, safety follow-up. In the vaccine, a single dose held 300 ug of the mutant IDH1 20-mer peptide, along with topical imiquimod. Patients were given eight vaccinations, scheduled in weeks 1, 3, 5, 7, 11, 15, 19 and 23. Some clones are missing from TCRdb's copy, which holds only in-frame ones; the method was immunoSEQ multiplex PCR. The sample carries some 30,000 clones, 79% recorded once. The chain is built from TRBV29-1 and TRBJ2-7, with 8 positions matching TRBD1. This sample comprised PBMCs, obtained from a glioma patient whose treatment included an IDH1 peptide vaccine. This receptor was obtained from a young woman with glioma. Some clones in this sample may be carry-over from other donors' samples. The chain's CDR3 is CSVTHGTGSYEQYF. CDR3 DNA: TGCAGCGTCACCCACGGGACAGGCTCCTACGAGCAGTACTTC.